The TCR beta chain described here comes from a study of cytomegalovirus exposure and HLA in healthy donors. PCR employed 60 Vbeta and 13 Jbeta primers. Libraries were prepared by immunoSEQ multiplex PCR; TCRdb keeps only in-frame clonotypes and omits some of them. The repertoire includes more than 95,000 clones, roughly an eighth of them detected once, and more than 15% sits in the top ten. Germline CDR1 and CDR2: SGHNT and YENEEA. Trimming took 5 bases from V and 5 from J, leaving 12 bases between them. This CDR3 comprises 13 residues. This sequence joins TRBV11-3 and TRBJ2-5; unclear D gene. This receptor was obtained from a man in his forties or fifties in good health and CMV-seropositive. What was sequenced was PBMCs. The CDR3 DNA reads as TGTGCCAGCAGCAGGAGCTTTACGGAGACCCAGTACTTC. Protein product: CASSRSFTETQYF.